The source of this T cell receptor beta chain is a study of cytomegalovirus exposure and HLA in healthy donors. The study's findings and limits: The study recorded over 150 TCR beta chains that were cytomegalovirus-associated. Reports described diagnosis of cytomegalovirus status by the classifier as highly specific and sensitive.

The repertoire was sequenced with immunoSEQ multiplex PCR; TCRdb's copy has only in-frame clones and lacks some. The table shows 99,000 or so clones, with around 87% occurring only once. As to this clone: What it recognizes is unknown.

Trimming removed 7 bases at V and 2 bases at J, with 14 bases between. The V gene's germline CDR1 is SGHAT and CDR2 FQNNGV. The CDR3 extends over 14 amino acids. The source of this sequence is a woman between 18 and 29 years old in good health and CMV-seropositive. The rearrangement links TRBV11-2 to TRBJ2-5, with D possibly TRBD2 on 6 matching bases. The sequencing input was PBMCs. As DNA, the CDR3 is TGTGCCAGCAAACACTCTAGCGAACAAGAGACCCAGTACTTC. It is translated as CASKHSSEQETQYF.